This T cell receptor (beta chain) was obtained from a study of CD8 T cells in ankylosing spondylitis. Whole-study results and caveats: The study identified a TCR beta motif of fewer than 10 highly homologous variants that appeared characteristic of ankylosing spondylitis blood. Prior literature has documented some motif variants in synovial fluid and blood from reactive arthritis. In peripheral blood, disease-linked CD8+ clones occurred at relatively low frequencies.

Quantitative barcoded 5'-RACE was used to prepare TCR beta libraries. Via MiXCR, TCRdb re-called the 5' RACE reads, giving one row per CDR3 protein. The repertoire has approximately 100,000 distinct CDR3 sequences, about 25% of them found once; the top ten carry 9% to 15%. This clonotype was seen more than once but under ten times. Antigen: not known. After removal of 6 bases from V and 8 bases from J, the junction contained 9 bases not matched to a gene. CDR1 and CDR2 from the germline V gene are MNHEY and SMNVEV (reference sequence). The CDR3 sequence is 15 residues long. The receptor was isolated from a male donor with ankylosing spondylitis. The chain combines TRBV27 with TRBJ2-2, with 10 bases lining up with TRBD1. The sample consisted of synovial fluid, either unsorted or a sorted T cell fraction (not recorded which). As DNA, the CDR3 is TGTGCCAGCAGGCCCGGGACAGGGGTGTTTGGGGAGCTGTTTTTT. This translates into CASRPGTGVFGELFF.